The 5 T cell receptor beta chains in this list originate from one sample, sequenced in a study of identical twins. Each CDR3 protein is one row after TCRdb ran MiXCR on the 5' RACE reads. Found here are 100,000 to 110,000 distinct CDR3 sequences, 5.9% of them singletons; the top ten hold approximately 12%. Source material: memory T cells sorted from blood. These receptors all come from a woman aged 50 to 65 in good health.

The sample holds many counts of this clonotype. The chain is built from TRBV12-3 or TRBV12-4 and TRBJ2-1; 9 positions agree with TRBD1. J lost 9 bases, V lost 5 bases, and 8 bases had no gene match. This CDR3 is 14 amino acids long. DNA of the CDR3: TGTGCCAGCAGTCCCGGACAGGGGACGGGTGAGCAGTTCTTC. Encoded protein: CASSPGQGTGEQFF.

This clonotype has a count of ten or more. The rearrangement uses TRBV7-3 and TRBJ2-3; D gene uncertain. Trimming removed 5 bases from V and 2 bases from J, with 8 bases in between. Germline assignment: CDR1 SGHTA and CDR2 FQGTGA. This CDR3 comprises 13 residues. The CDR3 spells CASSRQVTDTQYF. CDR3 DNA: TGTGCCAGCAGCCGCCAAGTCACAGATACGCAGTATTTT.

This clonotype showed up just a few times. The V gene is TRBV19, the J gene TRBJ1-1; 7 bases align to TRBD1. The CDR3 covers 14 residues. The ends lost 6 bases at V and 2 bases at J; junction bases unmatched: 6. Germline assignment: CDR1 LNHDA and CDR2 SQIVND (reference sequence). This CDR3 reads CASSVGQPNTEAFF. The CDR3 DNA sequence: TGTGCCAGTAGCGTGGGACAGCCAAACACTGAAGCTTTCTTT.

At least ten counts were recorded for this clonotype. J is TRBJ2-5 and V is TRBV2; a weak D match, TRBD1 (6 bases). The CDR3 is made up of 14 amino acids. Germline CDR1 reads SNHLY; CDR2 reads FYNNEI. V was trimmed by 7 bases and J by 4 bases, leaving 16 bases between them. In nucleotides, the CDR3 is TGTGCCAGCATGGGATTTACAGGGCGAGAGACCCAGTACTTC. It codes for CASMGFTGRETQYF. Together with reference TRBV2 and TRBJ2-5, the CDR3 gives the full variable domain: EPEVTQTPSHQVTQMGQEVILRCVPISNHLYFYWYRQILGQKVEFLVSFYNNEISEKSEIFDDQFSVERPDGSNFTLKIRSTKLEDSAMYFCASMGFTGRETQYFGPGTRLLVL.

CDR3 sequence: CASSFSGSNQPQHF. The CDR3 DNA follows: TGTGCCAGCAGTTTCAGCGGGAGCAATCAGCCCCAGCATTTT. This chain links TRBV27 with TRBJ1-5; D not certain. Trimming left V 3 bases short and J 1 base short, with 7 bases between. CDR3 size: 14 residues. CDR1 is MNHEY, CDR2 SMNVEV, per germline (reference sequence).